The 20 T cell receptor beta chains below were found in one sample sequenced in a study of blood T cell repertoires in COVID-19. TCRdb's table, derived via immunoSEQ multiplex PCR, lists solely in-frame clones and lacks some. Here the sample spans some 270,000 clones, roughly 90% being singletons. Sequencing was done on a sample of PBMCs or T cells enriched from blood (not recorded which). These receptors were obtained from a man between 35 and 55 years old who had been exposed to COVID-19.

The chain couples TRBV30 to TRBJ1-2; 9 bases map to TRBD1. The CDR3 runs 13 residues. Germline CDR1 reads GTSNPN; CDR2 reads SVGIG (reference sequence). The V segment lost 3 bases and the J segment 6 bases; nucleotides outside the gene matches: 5. Here the CDR3 DNA reads TGTGCCTGGAGGCCGGGACAGGGCCATGGCTACACCTTC. Its protein product is CAWRPGQGHGYTF.

The chain recombines TRBV30 with TRBJ1-3; D is perhaps TRBD1 (5 bases). Germline CDR1 GTSNPN, CDR2 SVGIG (reference sequence). This CDR3 contains 11 residues. The V end was cut by 7 bases, the J end by 4 bases, with 8 bases between. The DNA for the CDR3 is TGTGCCTCGGGACGGGGAAACACCATATATTTT. This translates into CASGRGNTIYF. Based on the CDR3 plus reference TRBV30 and TRBJ1-3, the full variable domain is SQTIHQWPATLVQPVGSPLSLECTVEGTSNPNLYWYRQAAGRGLQLLFYSVGIGQISSEVPQNLSASRPQDRQFILSSKKLLLSDSGFYLCASGRGNTIYFGEGSWLTVV.

This clone was recorded only once. CDR3 sequence reads: CASSRRDYGYTF. The CDR3 DNA follows: TGTGCCAGTAGCCGACGGGACTATGGCTACACCTTC. The chain joins TRBV19 to TRBJ1-2; D is undetermined. This CDR3 region has 12 residues. The germline V and J ends were trimmed by 6 bases and 3 bases, with 8 bases remaining between them. Germline V gene sequence: CDR1 LNHDA, CDR2 SQIVND (reference sequence).

The chain carries TRBV18 and TRBJ2-7; TRBD2 agrees at 10 bases. V was pared by 4 bases and J by 3 bases, with 6 bases of the junction left unmatched. The germline V gene encodes CDR1 KGHSH and CDR2 LQKENI. The CDR3 spans 15 residues. The CDR3 DNA is TGTGCCAGCTCACTCAGCGGGAGGGGGCTCTACGAGCAGTACTTC. Translating it yields CASSLSGRGLYEQYF. Together with reference TRBV18 and TRBJ2-7, the CDR3 gives the full variable domain: NAGVMQNPRHLVRRRGQEARLRCSPMKGHSHVYWYRQLPEEGLKFMVYLQKENIIDESGMPKERFSAEFPKEGPSILRIQQVVRGDSAAYFCASSLSGRGLYEQYFGPGTRLTVT.

V is TRBV6-6 and J is TRBJ2-5; D remains ambiguous. The V and J ends lost 2 bases and 5 bases respectively, with 6 bases between them. This CDR3 spans 12 amino acids. CDR1 and CDR2 (germline): MNHNY, SVGAGI (reference sequence). The DNA for the CDR3 is TGTGCCAGCAGTTACGTCCAGGAGACCCAGTACTTC. Translation gives CASSYVQETQYF.

The V gene is TRBV14, the J gene TRBJ2-3, with TRBD2 as a possible D gene (6 bases). Per germline, CDR1 SGHDN and CDR2 FVKESK. The CDR3 covers 12 residues. Trimming cost V 8 bases and J 7 bases, with 13 bases left between them. CDR3 sequence reads: CASGDGTYTQYF. The CDR3 DNA follows: TGTGCCAGCGGTGACGGGACTTATACGCAGTATTTT.

DNA of the CDR3: TGTGCCAGCAGCTTTTTAGTTTCTTCCTACGAGCAGTACTTC. Residues: CASSFLVSSYEQYF. The chain employs TRBV7-9 and TRBJ2-7; D call uncertain. The germline V and J ends were trimmed by 3 bases and 1 base, with 10 bases remaining between them. CDR1 and CDR2 (germline): SEHNR, FQNEAQ (reference sequence). This CDR3 has 14 residues. Full variable domain (remainder filled in from reference TRBV7-9 and TRBJ2-7): DTGVSQNPRHKITKRGQNVTFRCDPISEHNRLYWYRQTLGQGPEFLTYFQNEAQLEKSRLLSDRFSAERPKGSFSTLEIQRTEQGDSAMYLCASSFLVSSYEQYFGPGTRLTVT.

CDR3 sequence: CASGGSGESSYEQYF. The CDR3 bases are TGTGCCAGCGGAGGATCGGGTGAGAGCTCCTACGAGCAGTACTTC. This chain connects TRBV7-9 to TRBJ2-7; weak D call: TRBD2 (5 bases). Per germline, CDR1 SEHNR and CDR2 FQNEAQ (reference sequence). This CDR3 comprises 15 residues. Trimming removed 8 bases at V and 0 bases at J, with 17 bases between.

In nucleotides, the CDR3 is TGTGCCAGCAGGGACAGGGTTTTCAATCAGCCCCAGCATTTT. Translating it yields CASRDRVFNQPQHF. The V gene is TRBV2, the J gene TRBJ1-5, with 8 bases identical to TRBD1. CDR3 size: 14 residues. V shed 6 bases and J 3 bases; nucleotides not matched to a gene: 4. CDR1 is SNHLY and CDR2 is FYNNEI in the germline V gene.

The rearrangement uses TRBV28 and TRBJ1-1; possible D gene TRBD1, 6 bases. The V and J ends lost 2 bases and 8 bases respectively, with 12 bases between them. The germline CDR1 and CDR2 sequences are MDHEN and SYDVKM. The CDR3 runs to 13 residues. CDR3 sequence: CASSLTGTKEAFF. As DNA, the CDR3 is TGTGCCAGCAGTTTAACAGGGACGAAAGAAGCTTTCTTT.

This sequence joins TRBV5-1 and TRBJ1-6; perhaps TRBD1 as D (6 bases). V was pared by 0 bases and J by 6 bases, with 10 bases between. Per germline, CDR1 SGHRS and CDR2 YFSETQ. This CDR3 has 15 amino acids. The CDR3 loop reads CASSLGQGFNSPLHF. In nucleotides, the CDR3 is TGCGCCAGCAGCTTGGGGCAGGGGTTTAATTCACCCCTCCACTTT.

V is TRBV7-2 and J is TRBJ2-5; a weak D match, TRBD1 (5 bases). V lost 4 bases and J lost 3, with 15 bases in between. The germline V gene has CDR1 SGHTA and CDR2 FQGNSA. The CDR3 is 15 residues long. The DNA of the CDR3 is TGTGCCAGCAGCTCGCAGGACGGACATAAAGAGACCCAGTACTTC. Encoded protein: CASSSQDGHKETQYF.

The rearrangement joins TRBV28 to TRBJ1-3; the D gene is possibly TRBD1 (6 bases). Germline V gene lookup returns CDR1 MDHEN and CDR2 SYDVKM. V was cut by 7 bases and J by 0 bases, with 13 bases left in between. This CDR3 region has 15 residues. The CDR3 region has the DNA TGTGCCAGCACCCCAGGACAGCACTCTGGAAACACCATATATTTT. Translating gives CASTPGQHSGNTIYF. Filled out from reference TRBV28 and TRBJ1-3, the complete variable domain reads DVKVTQSSRYLVKRTGEKVFLECVQDMDHENMFWYRQDPGLGLRLIYFSYDVKMKEKGDIPEGYSVSREKKERFSLILESASTNQTSMYLCASTPGQHSGNTIYFGEGSWLTVV.

This chain links TRBV19 with TRBJ1-5, with D possibly being TRBD1 (6 bases). Germline V lookup: CDR1 LNHDA, CDR2 SQIVND (reference sequence). The V and J ends lost 5 bases and 0 bases respectively, with 14 bases between them. This CDR3 is built from 16 residues. The CDR3 coding sequence is TGTGCCAGTAGTTATACAGGGAGCAATAGCAATCAGCCCCAGCATTTT. It codes for CASSYTGSNSNQPQHF.

The rearrangement joins TRBV4-3 to TRBJ2-7, with D possibly being TRBD1 (5 bases). Germline lookup yields CDR1 LGHNA and CDR2 YSLEER. Between the trimmed V and J ends, which lost 2 bases and 5 bases, there was a span of 10 bases. The CDR3 has 13 amino acids. In nucleotides, the CDR3 is TGCGCCAGCAGCCAAAGGAGCAGGGACGAGCAGTACTTC. It codes for CASSQRSRDEQYF.

The V and J genes are TRBV7-9 and TRBJ2-5; 9 bases are a match to TRBD1. After removal of 5 bases from V and 4 bases from J, the junction contained 8 bases not matched to a gene. This CDR3 contains 15 residues. CDR1 and CDR2 from the germline V gene are SEHNR and FQNEAQ (reference sequence). CDR3 loop: CASSAPGQGVETQYF. DNA for the CDR3: TGTGCCAGCAGCGCGCCGGGACAGGGAGTAGAGACCCAGTACTTC.

The gene calls are TRBV6-1 and TRBJ1-4; 10 bases match TRBD1. The CDR3 runs to 15 residues. Germline V gives CDR1 MNHNS, CDR2 SASEGT. J gave up 8 bases and V 3 bases, and 6 bases lay outside the gene matches. The CDR3 sequence: CASSDSGQGGEKLFF. As DNA, the CDR3 is TGTGCCAGCAGTGATAGTGGACAGGGGGGAGAAAAACTGTTTTTT.

CDR3 region: CASSQRGQEGYEQYF. CDR3 nucleotides: TGTGCCAGCAGCCAGAGGGGGCAGGAGGGCTACGAGCAGTACTTC. V gene TRBV11-3 combines with J gene TRBJ2-7, with a possible D match to TRBD1 (7 bases). CDR3 length: 15 amino acids. V was pared by 5 bases and J by 3 bases, with 17 bases between. The germline CDR1 and CDR2 sequences are SGHNT and YENEEA. The full variable domain, in which reference TRBV11-3 and TRBJ2-7 provide the parts outside the CDR3, is EAGVVQSPRYKIIEKKQPVAFWCNPISGHNTLYWYLQNLGQGPELLIRYENEEAVDDSQLPKDRFSAERLKGVDSTLKIQPAELGDSAVYLCASSQRGQEGYEQYFGPGTRLTVT.

This clone was recorded only once. An end of the junction differs from the germline gene, which may be a read error. This sequence joins TRBV28 and TRBJ1-1, with TRBD1 matching 9 bases. The germline V gene encodes CDR1 MDHEN and CDR2 SYDVKM. There are 15 residues in the CDR3. The CDR3 DNA sequence: TGTGCTAGCAGGAAACGGGACAGGGCGAACACTGAAGCTTTCTTT. Protein product: CASRKRDRANTEAFF.

The CDR3 region has the DNA TGTGCCACCTCAACAGGGGCCACCTACAATGAGCAGTTCTTC. It translates to CATSTGATYNEQFF. J is TRBJ2-1 and V is TRBV5-4; 7 bases are shared with TRBD1. The CDR3 consists of 14 residues. V was pared by 9 bases and J by 2 bases, with 8 bases of the junction left unmatched. CDR1 is SGHNT and CDR2 is YYREEE in the germline V gene (reference sequence).